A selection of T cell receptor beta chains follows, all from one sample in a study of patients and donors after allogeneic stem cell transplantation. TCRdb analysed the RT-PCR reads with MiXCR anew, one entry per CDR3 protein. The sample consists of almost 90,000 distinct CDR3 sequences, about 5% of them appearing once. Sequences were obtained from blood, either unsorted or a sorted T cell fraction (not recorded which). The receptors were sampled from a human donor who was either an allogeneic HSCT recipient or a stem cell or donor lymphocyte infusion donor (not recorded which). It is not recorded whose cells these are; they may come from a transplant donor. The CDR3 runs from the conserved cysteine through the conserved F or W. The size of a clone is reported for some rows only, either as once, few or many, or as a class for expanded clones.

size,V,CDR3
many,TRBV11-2,CASSIYRVLSPSLSGANVLTF
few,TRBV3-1,CASSQGWRSDGEQYF
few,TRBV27,CASLPGRGRGEQYF
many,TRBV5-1,CASSLGTGGGGYTF
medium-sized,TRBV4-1,CASSQGQPGSNNEQFF
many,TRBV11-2,CASSFPQAGNTIYF
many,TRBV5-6,CASSLFGVTYNEQFF
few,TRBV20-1,CSASGMRPYEQYF
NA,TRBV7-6,CASSSRGTSEQETQYF
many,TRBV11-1,CASSLDSRTQYF
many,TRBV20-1,CSVPMDSWSGANVLTF
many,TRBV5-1,CASSLGGLQETQYF
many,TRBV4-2,CASSQGGGMVSYNEQFF
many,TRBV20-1,CSARDGLAIGSQYF
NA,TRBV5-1,CASSARGVGYQETQYF
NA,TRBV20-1,CSARDLVSSKETQYF
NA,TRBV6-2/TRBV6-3,CASSYSVEQYF
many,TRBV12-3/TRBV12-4,CASTPSGANVLTF
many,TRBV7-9,CASSLQGGELFF
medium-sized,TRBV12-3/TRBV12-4,CASSLGPGRADGETQYF
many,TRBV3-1,CASSLDPRGEAFF
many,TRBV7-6,CASSLGGTSYNEQFF
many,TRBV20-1,CSAIREPRQPQHF